The 21 T cell receptor beta chains listed next were all sequenced from one sample in a study of blood T cell repertoires in COVID-19. Profiled with immunoSEQ multiplex PCR; TCRdb holds only in-frame clones, not every one. In the table there are about 120,000 clones, 88% of which are singletons. Sequenced: peripheral blood. These receptors originate from a middle-aged man with acute or convalescent COVID-19.

The rearrangement joins TRBV13 to TRBJ1-2, with D tentatively TRBD1 (5 bases). The germline V gene encodes CDR1 PRHDT and CDR2 FYEKMQ (reference sequence). V lost 2 bases and J 2 bases, leaving 15 bases between the germline ends. The CDR3 covers 16 residues. Written as DNA, the CDR3 is TGTGCCAGCAGCTTATATCGGCCAGGGTGGAACTATGGCTACACCTTC. This sequence encodes CASSLYRPGWNYGYTF.

J is TRBJ2-2 and V is TRBV5-1; the D gene is possibly TRBD2 (6 bases). Germline V gene data show CDR1 as SGHRS and CDR2 as YFSETQ. The CDR3 contains 15 residues. Trimming removed 0 bases at V and 6 bases at J, with 12 bases between. The CDR3 sequence is CASSLEGLSAGELFF. The DNA for the CDR3 is TGCGCCAGCAGCTTGGAGGGACTTTCGGCCGGGGAGCTGTTTTTT.

The rearrangement joins TRBV2 to TRBJ1-2; TRBD1 matches at 8 bases. The trim removed 4 bases at V and 2 bases at J, leaving 3 bases unmatched. This CDR3 is 14 amino acids long. Looked up from germline, CDR1 is SNHLY and CDR2 is FYNNEI. The CDR3 reads CASSGGQGNYGYTF. CDR3 in DNA: TGTGCCAGCAGTGGCGGACAGGGCAACTATGGCTACACCTTC.

The J gene is TRBJ1-1, the V gene TRBV6-5; the match to TRBD1 covers 7 bases. Germline values: CDR1 MNHEY, CDR2 SVGAGI. The CDR3 is 14 residues long. J lost 1 base, V lost 4 bases, and 3 bases had no gene match. The CDR3 DNA sequence: TGTGCCAGCAGTTCGCGGACAGGGAACACTGAAGCTTTCTTT. This codes for CASSSRTGNTEAFF.

The chain carries TRBV5-1 and TRBJ2-3, with TRBD2 matching 11 bases. This CDR3 spans 14 amino acids. V shed 1 base, J shed 7 bases, and the junction held 2 bases outside the gene matches. The V gene's germline CDR1 is SGHRS and CDR2 YFSETQ. In nucleotides, the CDR3 is TGCGCCAGCAGCTTGACTAGCGGGAGTAATACGCAGTATTTT. Its protein product is CASSLTSGSNTQYF.

This clone was detected a few times. The CDR3 DNA reads TGCGCCAGCAGCCCGGGGACATCCTCTGGAAACACCATATATTTT. It yields the protein CASSPGTSSGNTIYF. The V gene is TRBV5-1, the J gene TRBJ1-3; maybe TRBD1 (6 bases). This CDR3 is 15 amino acids long. Deletions cut 4 bases from V and 0 bases from J, with 11 bases between. Germline loops: CDR1 SGHRS, CDR2 YFSETQ.

This sequence joins TRBV7-9 and TRBJ1-1; D ambiguous. The CDR3 sequence is 12 residues long. Trimming took off 3 bases at V and 6 bases at J, with 8 bases between the two ends. Germline CDR1 SEHNR, CDR2 FQNEAQ (reference sequence). CDR3 sequence: CASSLHIPEAFF. CDR3 bases: TGTGCCAGCAGCTTGCACATCCCTGAAGCTTTCTTT. Supplemented by reference TRBV7-9 and TRBJ1-1, the full variable domain reads DTGVSQNPRHKITKRGQNVTFRCDPISEHNRLYWYRQTLGQGPEFLTYFQNEAQLEKSRLLSDRFSAERPKGSFSTLEIQRTEQGDSAMYLCASSLHIPEAFFGQGTRLTVV.

The rearrangement joins TRBV29-1 to TRBJ2-1, with 8 bases aligning to TRBD2. Germline assignment: CDR1 SQVTM and CDR2 ANQGSEA. Germline trimming cut 8 bases from V and 2 bases from J; bases unmatched to any gene: 11. The CDR3 has 15 amino acids. CDR3 loop: CSHISGGAPYNEQFF. For the CDR3, the DNA is TGCAGCCACATTTCGGGGGGGGCACCCTACAATGAGCAGTTCTTC.

The rearrangement joins TRBV19 to TRBJ1-1; 8 bases fit TRBD1. Germline V lookup: CDR1 LNHDA, CDR2 SQIVND (reference sequence). The V gene end was trimmed by 4 bases and the J gene end by 11 bases; junction bases not matched to a gene: 12. CDR3 length: 14 residues. CDR3 bases: TGTGCCAGTAGTAGAGAACAGGGGGAGGTGTGGGCTTTCTTT. As protein: CASSREQGEVWAFF.

Regarding this clone: Distinct nucleotide sequences in the sample also encode this CDR3. The chain recombines TRBV7-3 with TRBJ1-1; D is uncertain. V shed 3 bases and J shed 1 base, with 6 bases lying between them. This CDR3 has 13 amino acids. Per germline, CDR1 SGHTA and CDR2 FQGTGA. DNA of the CDR3: TGTGCCAGCAGCTTCCAGTGGAACACTGAAGCTTTCTTT. Amino acid sequence: CASSFQWNTEAFF.

There are a few counts of this clone. The chain recombines TRBV19 with TRBJ1-2; D remains ambiguous. Germline-derived CDR1 and CDR2 are LNHDA and SQIVND (reference sequence). This CDR3 comprises 12 residues. The germline V and J ends were trimmed by 6 bases and 3 bases, with 8 bases remaining between them. The CDR3 loop is CASRGLDYGYTF. CDR3 DNA sequence: TGTGCCAGTAGAGGACTGGACTATGGCTACACCTTC.

The chain has TRBV6-5 and TRBJ2-1; tentatively, D is TRBD2 (5 bases). V lost 7 bases and J lost 6, with 13 bases in between. CDR3 length equals 13 residues. Germline loops: CDR1 MNHEY, CDR2 SVGAGI. The CDR3 protein is CASKGLAINEQFF. The CDR3 DNA is TGTGCCAGCAAGGGCCTAGCTATCAATGAGCAGTTCTTC.

J is TRBJ1-1 and V is TRBV7-2; 8 bases are shared with TRBD1. After removal of 5 bases from V and 6 bases from J, the junction contained 5 bases not matched to a gene. Per the germline V gene, CDR1 is SGHTA and CDR2 is FQGNSA. The CDR3 contains 13 residues. The chain's CDR3 is CASSGRTGPEAFF. DNA for the CDR3: TGTGCCAGCAGCGGTCGGACAGGGCCTGAAGCTTTCTTT.

This clone has only a few counts. As DNA, the CDR3 is TGTGCCAGCTCACCGTTGGAGGGCGGCTGGGAATCACCCCTCCACTTT. Amino acid sequence: CASSPLEGGWESPLHF. This chain uses TRBV18 with TRBJ1-6, with D hard to call. Germline V gene lookup returns CDR1 KGHSH and CDR2 LQKENI. The CDR3 covers 16 residues. V gave up 3 bases and J gave up 10 bases, with 19 bases separating them.

The V gene is TRBV9, the J gene TRBJ2-3; TRBD1 is a possible D gene (6 bases). Germline CDR1 and CDR2: SGDLS and YYNGEE. Trimming cost V 0 bases and J 4 bases, with 12 bases left between them. The CDR3 sequence is 15 residues long. CDR3 amino acids: CASSVGTGYADTQYF. The CDR3 DNA follows: TGTGCCAGCAGCGTAGGCACAGGGTATGCAGATACGCAGTATTTT.

V gene TRBV5-5 combines with J gene TRBJ2-3; 8 bases align to TRBD2. Germline V gives CDR1 SGHKS, CDR2 YYEKEE (reference sequence). This CDR3 has 15 residues. Unmatched junction bases numbered 5, after V lost 0 bases and J lost 5 bases. The CDR3 region is CASSLDGGAGDTQYF. The DNA for the CDR3 is TGTGCCAGCAGCTTGGACGGGGGGGCCGGAGATACGCAGTATTTT. Full variable domain (remainder filled in from reference TRBV5-5 and TRBJ2-3): DAGVTQSPTHLIKTRGQQVTLRCSPISGHKSVSWYQQVLGQGPQFIFQYYEKEERGRGNFPDRFSARQFPNYSSELNVNALLLGDSALYLCASSLDGGAGDTQYFGPGTRLTVL.

This chain uses TRBV6-5 with TRBJ1-5, with TRBD1 as a possible D gene (6 bases). This CDR3 is built from 15 residues. Trimming left V 5 bases short and J 4 bases short, with 15 bases between. The germline gives CDR1 MNHEY, CDR2 SVGAGI. The CDR3, as DNA: TGTGCCAGCAGTAAACCACAGGGTAGAAATCAGCCCCAGCATTTT. Amino acid sequence: CASSKPQGRNQPQHF.

The chain links TRBV9 to TRBJ1-2; no clear D. Germline V CDR1 and CDR2: SGDLS, YYNGEE. The CDR3 is 15 residues long. V lost 1 base and J lost 6, with 16 bases in between. This CDR3 reads CASSVPPSLRDGYTF. In nucleotides, the CDR3 is TGTGCCAGCAGCGTACCCCCCTCTCTCCGGGATGGCTACACCTTC.

This sequence joins TRBV4-1 and TRBJ1-6, with 9 positions matching TRBD1. CDR3 size: 18 residues. The junction had 11 bases not matched to a gene; V was cut back by 2 bases and J by 6 bases. Germline assignment: CDR1 MGHRA and CDR2 YSYEKL. CDR3 loop: CASSQSWDRAIFNSPLHF. The CDR3 DNA reads as TGCGCCAGCAGCCAATCTTGGGACAGGGCAATTTTTAATTCACCCCTCCACTTT.

The chain combines TRBV5-1 with TRBJ1-2; no clear D. The CDR3 spans 14 residues. V lost 0 bases to trimming and J lost 8 bases, with 14 bases between them. In germline, CDR1 is SGHRS, CDR2 YFSETQ. The CDR3 protein is CASSLVGSLKGYTF. The CDR3 nucleotides are TGCGCCAGCAGCTTGGTGGGCAGTTTGAAAGGCTACACCTTC. Using reference TRBV5-1 and TRBJ1-2 for the parts outside the CDR3, the full variable domain is KAGVTQTPRYLIKTRGQQVTLSCSPISGHRSVSWYQQTPGQGLQFLFEYFSETQRNKGNFPGRFSGRQFSNSRSEMNVSTLELGDSALYLCASSLVGSLKGYTFGSGTRLTVV.

The V gene is TRBV4-2, the J gene TRBJ1-1; D is ambiguous. The CDR3 is made up of 15 amino acids. Trimming removed 2 bases from V and 1 base from J, with 11 bases in between. Germline V CDR1 and CDR2: LGHNA, YNFKEQ. The CDR3 DNA is TGTGCCAGCAGCCAAAGACCGGAGGGGAACACTGAAGCTTTCTTT. Translation: CASSQRPEGNTEAFF.